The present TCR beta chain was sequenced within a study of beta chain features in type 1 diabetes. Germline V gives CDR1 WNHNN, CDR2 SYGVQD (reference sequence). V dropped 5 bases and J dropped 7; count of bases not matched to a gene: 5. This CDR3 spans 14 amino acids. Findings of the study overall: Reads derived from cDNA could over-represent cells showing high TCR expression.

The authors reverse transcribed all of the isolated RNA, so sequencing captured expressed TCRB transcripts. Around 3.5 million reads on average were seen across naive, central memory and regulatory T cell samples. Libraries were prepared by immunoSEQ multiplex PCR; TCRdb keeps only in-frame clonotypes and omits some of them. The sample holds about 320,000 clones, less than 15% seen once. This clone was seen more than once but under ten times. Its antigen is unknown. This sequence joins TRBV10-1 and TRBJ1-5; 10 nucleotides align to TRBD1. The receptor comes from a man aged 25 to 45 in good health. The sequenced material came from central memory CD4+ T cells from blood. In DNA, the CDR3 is TGCGCCAGCAGTTCGGACAGGGGGGCCCAGCCCCAGCATTTT. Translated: CASSSDRGAQPQHF.